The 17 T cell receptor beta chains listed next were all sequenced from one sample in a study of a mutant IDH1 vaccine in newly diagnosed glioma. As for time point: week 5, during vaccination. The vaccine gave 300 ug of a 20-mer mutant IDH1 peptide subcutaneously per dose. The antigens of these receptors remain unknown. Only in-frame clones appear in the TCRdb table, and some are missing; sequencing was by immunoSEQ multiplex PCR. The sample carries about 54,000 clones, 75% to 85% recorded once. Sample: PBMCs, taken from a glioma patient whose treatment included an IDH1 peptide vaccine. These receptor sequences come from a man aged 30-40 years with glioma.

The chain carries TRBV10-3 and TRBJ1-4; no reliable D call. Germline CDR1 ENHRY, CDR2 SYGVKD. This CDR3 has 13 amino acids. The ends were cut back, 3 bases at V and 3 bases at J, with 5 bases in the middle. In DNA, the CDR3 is TGTGCCATCAGTGAAACAGCTAATGAAAAACTGTTTTTT. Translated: CAISETANEKLFF.

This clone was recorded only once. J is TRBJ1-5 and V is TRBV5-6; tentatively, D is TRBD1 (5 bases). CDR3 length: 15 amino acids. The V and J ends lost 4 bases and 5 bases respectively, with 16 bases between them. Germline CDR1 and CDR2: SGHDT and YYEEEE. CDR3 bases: TGTGCCAGCAGCCACAGGTTCGAGGCTTATCAGCCCCAGCATTTT. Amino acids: CASSHRFEAYQPQHF.

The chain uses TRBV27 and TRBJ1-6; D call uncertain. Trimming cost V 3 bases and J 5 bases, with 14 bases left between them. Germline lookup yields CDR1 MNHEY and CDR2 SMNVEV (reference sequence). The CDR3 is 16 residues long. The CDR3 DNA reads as TGTGCCAGCAGTTTGAGAGGGAGGTCGAATAATTCACCCCTCCACTTT. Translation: CASSLRGRSNNSPLHF.

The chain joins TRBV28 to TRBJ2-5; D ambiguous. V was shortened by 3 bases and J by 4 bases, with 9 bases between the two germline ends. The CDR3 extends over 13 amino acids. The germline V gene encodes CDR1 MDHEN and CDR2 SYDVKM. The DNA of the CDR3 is TGTGCCAGCAGTTTCTTGAGACGAGAGACCCAGTACTTC. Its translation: CASSFLRRETQYF.

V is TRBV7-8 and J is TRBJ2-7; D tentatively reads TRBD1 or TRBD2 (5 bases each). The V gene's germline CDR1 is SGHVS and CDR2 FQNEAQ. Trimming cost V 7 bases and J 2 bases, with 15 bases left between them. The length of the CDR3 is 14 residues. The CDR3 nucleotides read TGTGCCAGCAACCATCCGGGACGTACCTACGAGCAGTACTTC. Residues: CASNHPGRTYEQYF.

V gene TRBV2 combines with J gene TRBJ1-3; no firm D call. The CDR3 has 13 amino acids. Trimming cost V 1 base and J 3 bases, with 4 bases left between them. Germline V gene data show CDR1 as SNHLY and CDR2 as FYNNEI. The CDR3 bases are TGTGCCAGCAGTGAAGGAGTTGGAAACACCATATATTTT. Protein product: CASSEGVGNTIYF.

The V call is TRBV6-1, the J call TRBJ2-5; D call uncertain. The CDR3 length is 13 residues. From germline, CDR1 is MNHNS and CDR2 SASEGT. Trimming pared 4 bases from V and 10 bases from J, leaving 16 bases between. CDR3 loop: CASSVDFAAVQYF. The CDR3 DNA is TGTGCCAGCAGTGTGGATTTCGCTGCTGTCCAGTACTTC.

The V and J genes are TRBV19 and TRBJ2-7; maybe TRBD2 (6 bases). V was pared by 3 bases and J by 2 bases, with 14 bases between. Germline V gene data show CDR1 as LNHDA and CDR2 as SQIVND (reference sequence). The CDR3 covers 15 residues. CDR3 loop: CASSIGGTPAYEQYF. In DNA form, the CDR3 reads TGTGCCAGTAGTATTGGAGGGACCCCCGCCTACGAGCAGTACTTC.

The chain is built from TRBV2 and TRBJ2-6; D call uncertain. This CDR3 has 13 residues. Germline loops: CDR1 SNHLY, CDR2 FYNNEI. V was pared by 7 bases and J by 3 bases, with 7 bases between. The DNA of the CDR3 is TGTGCCAGCACCGTCTTTGGGGCCAACGTCCTGACTTTC. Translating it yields CASTVFGANVLTF.

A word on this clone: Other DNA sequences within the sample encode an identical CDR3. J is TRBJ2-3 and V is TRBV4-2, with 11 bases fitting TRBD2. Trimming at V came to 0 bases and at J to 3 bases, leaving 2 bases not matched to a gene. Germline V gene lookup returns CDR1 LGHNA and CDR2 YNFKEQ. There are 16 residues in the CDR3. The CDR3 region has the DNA TGTGCCAGCAGCCAAGATCTAGCGGGGGGAACAGATACGCAGTATTTT. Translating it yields CASSQDLAGGTDTQYF.

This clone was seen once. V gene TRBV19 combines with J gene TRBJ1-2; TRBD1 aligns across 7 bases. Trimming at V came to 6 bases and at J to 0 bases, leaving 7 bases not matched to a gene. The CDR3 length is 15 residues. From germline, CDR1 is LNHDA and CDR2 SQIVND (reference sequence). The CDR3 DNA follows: TGTGCCAGTAGAAGAGGACAGGCATCTAACTATGGCTACACCTTC. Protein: CASRRGQASNYGYTF. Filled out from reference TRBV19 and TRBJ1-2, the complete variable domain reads DGGITQSPKYLFRKEGQNVTLSCEQNLNHDAMYWYRQDPGQGLRLIYYSQIVNDFQKGDIAEGYSVSREKKESFPLTVTSAQKNPTAFYLCASRRGQASNYGYTFGSGTRLTVV.

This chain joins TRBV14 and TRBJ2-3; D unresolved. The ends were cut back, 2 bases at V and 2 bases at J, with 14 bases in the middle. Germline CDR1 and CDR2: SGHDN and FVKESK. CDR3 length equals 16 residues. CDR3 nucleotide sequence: TGTGCCAGCAGCCAACACTACCTCAGACTCACAGATACGCAGTATTTT. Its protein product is CASSQHYLRLTDTQYF.

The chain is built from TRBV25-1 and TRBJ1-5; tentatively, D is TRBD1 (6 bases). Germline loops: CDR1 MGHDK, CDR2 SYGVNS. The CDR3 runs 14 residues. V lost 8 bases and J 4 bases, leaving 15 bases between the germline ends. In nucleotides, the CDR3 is TGTGCCAGCTCGACTACAGGGTGGAATCAGCCCCAGCATTTT. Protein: CASSTTGWNQPQHF.

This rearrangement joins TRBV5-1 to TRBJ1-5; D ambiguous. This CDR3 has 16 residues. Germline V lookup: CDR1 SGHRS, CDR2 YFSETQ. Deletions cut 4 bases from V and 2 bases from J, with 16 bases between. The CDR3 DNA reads TGCGCCAGCAGCCCCGGCGGGAGTATCGGCAATCAGCCCCAGCATTTT. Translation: CASSPGGSIGNQPQHF.

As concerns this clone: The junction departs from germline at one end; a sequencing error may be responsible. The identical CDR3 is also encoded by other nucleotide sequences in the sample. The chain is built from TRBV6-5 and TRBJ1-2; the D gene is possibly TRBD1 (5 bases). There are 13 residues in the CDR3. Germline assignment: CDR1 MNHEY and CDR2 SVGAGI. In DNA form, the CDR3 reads TGTGCCAGCAGCCCAGGGCTCAACTATGGTTACACCTTC. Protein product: CASSPGLNYGYTF.

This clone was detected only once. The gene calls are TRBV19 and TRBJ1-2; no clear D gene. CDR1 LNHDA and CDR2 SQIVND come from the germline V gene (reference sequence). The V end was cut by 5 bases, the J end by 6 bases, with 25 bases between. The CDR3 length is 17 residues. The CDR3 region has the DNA TGTGCCAGTAGTTGGTCTCGCCGGGCCGCGGTAGGGCATGGCTACACCTTC. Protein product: CASSWSRRAAVGHGYTF.

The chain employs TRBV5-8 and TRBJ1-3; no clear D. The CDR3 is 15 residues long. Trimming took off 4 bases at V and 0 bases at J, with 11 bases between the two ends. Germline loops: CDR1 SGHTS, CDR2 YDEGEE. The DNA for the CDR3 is TGTGCCAGCAGCCCATGGAAATACTCTGGAAACACCATATATTTT. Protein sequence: CASSPWKYSGNTIYF.